This entry lists 20 T cell receptor beta chains sequenced from one sample in a study of T cell changes during pregnancy in multiple sclerosis (dated by TCRdb to about 2019). The library was produced with the immunoSEQ multiplex PCR assay. The immuneACCESS repertoire file appears here via TCRdb, limited to in-frame rearrangements. These files lack a portion of the clones; in checked studies, under half of the deficit traces to unresolved V genes, and the cause of the others is not known. The sample table lists some 110,000 clones, approximately 90% of them with a count of one. Together, the top ten hold over 1.5% of the sample. The specimen comprised peripheral blood, sampled in the third trimester of pregnancy. These receptors were collected from a female donor with multiple sclerosis, enrolled in a pregnancy study.

The rearrangement uses TRBV11-2 and TRBJ2-3; 8 bases map to TRBD2. Germline CDR1 SGHAT, CDR2 FQNNGV. V trimming: 1 base; J trimming: 3 bases; junction bases outside the gene matches: 12. This CDR3 has 18 amino acids. The CDR3: CASSLGPGLAIGTDTQYF. In nucleotides, the CDR3 is TGTGCCAGCAGCTTAGGTCCCGGACTAGCTATTGGGACAGATACGCAGTATTTT.

The gene calls are TRBV19 and TRBJ1-2; D ambiguous. The CDR3 extends over 11 amino acids. Germline V CDR1 and CDR2: LNHDA, SQIVND (reference sequence). The V and J ends lost 7 bases and 10 bases respectively, with 13 bases between them. The CDR3 is CASKNEFFYTF. The CDR3 nucleotides read TGTGCCAGTAAAAACGAGTTTTTCTACACCTTC.

The chain couples TRBV7-9 to TRBJ1-1; no definite D call. The ends were cut back, 0 bases at V and 5 bases at J, with 10 bases in the middle. CDR1 SEHNR and CDR2 FQNEAQ come from the germline V gene (reference sequence). CDR3 length equals 14 residues. The CDR3, as DNA: TGTGCCAGCAGCTTAGCGGGAGAGTTAACTGAAGCTTTCTTT. Protein product: CASSLAGELTEAFF.

The chain has TRBV5-6 and TRBJ2-1; 13 nucleotides match TRBD2. Trimming cost V 0 bases and J 0 bases; bases outside gene matches: 3. The V gene's germline CDR1 is SGHDT and CDR2 YYEEEE. The CDR3 sequence is 18 residues long. CDR3 sequence reads: CASSLVTSGRASYNEQFF. The CDR3 bases are TGTGCCAGCAGCTTGGTCACTAGCGGGAGGGCCTCCTACAATGAGCAGTTCTTC.

V and J are TRBV6-1 and TRBJ1-5; 7 nucleotides match TRBD1. CDR3 length: 15 residues. With V trimmed by 8 bases and J by 0 bases, 7 bases remained unmatched. CDR1 MNHNS and CDR2 SASEGT come from the germline V gene. CDR3 sequence reads: CASGGGILSNQPQHF. The CDR3 DNA sequence: TGTGCCAGCGGAGGGGGCATACTTAGCAATCAGCCCCAGCATTTT.

The chain has TRBV27 and TRBJ1-3, with a weak D call TRBD1 (6 bases). CDR1 MNHEY and CDR2 SMNVEV come from the germline V gene (reference sequence). Deletions cut 5 bases from V and 4 bases from J, with 15 bases between. The CDR3 has 15 amino acids. CDR3 nucleotide sequence: TGTGCCAGCAGTCCTGCCTGGGGGCGAGGAAACACCATATATTTT. Its protein is CASSPAWGRGNTIYF.

Notes on this clone: Other DNA sequences in the sample encode the same CDR3. This chain links TRBV7-3 with TRBJ2-1; 7 positions agree with TRBD2. J lost 4 bases, V lost 3 bases, and 3 bases had no gene match. The CDR3 loop spans 14 amino acids. Germline loops: CDR1 SGHTA, CDR2 FQGTGA. The DNA of the CDR3 is TGTGCCAGCAGCTTGGGGGGGGGATACAATGAGCAGTTCTTC. It yields the protein CASSLGGGYNEQFF.

This chain uses TRBV9 with TRBJ1-6, with TRBD1 matching 7 bases. Germline assignment: CDR1 SGDLS and CDR2 YYNGEE. The CDR3 is 14 residues long. The ends lost 7 bases at V and 7 bases at J; junction bases unmatched: 8. The CDR3 is CASQGDSLNSPLHF. The CDR3 DNA sequence: TGTGCCAGCCAAGGGGACAGTCTAAATTCACCCCTCCACTTT. The complete variable domain, with remaining parts taken from reference TRBV9 and TRBJ1-6, reads DSGVTQTPKHLITATGQRVTLRCSPRSGDLSVYWYQQSLDQGLQFLIQYYNGEERAKGNILERFSAQQFPDLHSELNLSSLELGDSALYFCASQGDSLNSPLHFGNGTRLTVT.

The chain links TRBV5-1 to TRBJ1-6; D may be TRBD1 (6 bases). The CDR3 totals 14 residues. Germline V gene lookup returns CDR1 SGHRS and CDR2 YFSETQ. The V end lost 4 bases, the J end lost 9 bases, and 14 bases lay between the germline ends. CDR3 loop: CASSIQGNVSPLHF. The CDR3 nucleotides read TGCGCCAGCAGCATTCAGGGGAATGTTTCACCCCTCCACTTT.

The chain links TRBV6-1 to TRBJ1-5; the D gene is possibly TRBD1 (6 bases). Trimming pared 8 bases from V and 6 bases from J, leaving 14 bases between. This CDR3 region has 13 residues. Germline loops: CDR1 MNHNS, CDR2 SASEGT. This CDR3 reads CASCGGGGQPQHF. DNA of the CDR3: TGTGCCAGCTGTGGGGGAGGGGGTCAGCCCCAGCATTTT.

The chain recombines TRBV7-7 with TRBJ2-1, with TRBD1 identical over 12 bases. Germline assignment: CDR1 SSHAT and CDR2 FNYEAQ (reference sequence). The CDR3 runs 16 residues. The V gene end was trimmed by 3 bases and the J gene end by 2 bases; junction bases not matched to a gene: 2. CDR3 region: CASSFRDRGPYNEQFF. In DNA form, the CDR3 reads TGTGCCAGCAGCTTTAGGGACAGGGGGCCCTACAATGAGCAGTTCTTC.

The chain uses TRBV30 and TRBJ1-5, with 9 bases identical to TRBD1. Germline lookup yields CDR1 GTSNPN and CDR2 SVGIG (reference sequence). The CDR3 is 15 amino acids. The V segment lost 0 bases and the J segment 7 bases; nucleotides outside the gene matches: 7. The CDR3 region has the DNA TGTGCCTGGAGTGTGGGACAGGGAGTGTGGCAGCCCCAGCATTTT. Encoded protein: CAWSVGQGVWQPQHF. Combining the CDR3 with reference TRBV30 and TRBJ1-5 gives the whole variable domain SQTIHQWPATLVQPVGSPLSLECTVEGTSNPNLYWYRQAAGRGLQLLFYSVGIGQISSEVPQNLSASRPQDRQFILSSKKLLLSDSGFYLCAWSVGQGVWQPQHFGDGTRLSIL.

The chain joins TRBV18 to TRBJ1-1; TRBD1 aligns across 7 bases. The CDR3 loop spans 17 amino acids. The V gene end was trimmed by 2 bases and the J gene end by 0 bases; junction bases not matched to a gene: 9. Per the germline V gene, CDR1 is KGHSH and CDR2 is LQKENI. CDR3: CASSPGVTGQMNTEAFF. The CDR3, as DNA: TGTGCCAGCTCACCAGGCGTGACAGGGCAAATGAACACTGAAGCTTTCTTT.

The rearrangement joins TRBV30 to TRBJ1-6, with TRBD1 identical over 7 bases. The CDR3 sequence is 15 residues long. Germline trimming cut 2 bases from V and 4 bases from J; bases unmatched to any gene: 5. Germline V gene sequence: CDR1 GTSNPN, CDR2 SVGIG (reference sequence). The CDR3 reads CAWSTGTAYNSPLHF. The CDR3 DNA reads as TGTGCCTGGAGTACCGGGACAGCTTATAATTCACCCCTCCACTTT. The full variable domain, in which reference TRBV30 and TRBJ1-6 provide the parts outside the CDR3, is SQTIHQWPATLVQPVGSPLSLECTVEGTSNPNLYWYRQAAGRGLQLLFYSVGIGQISSEVPQNLSASRPQDRQFILSSKKLLLSDSGFYLCAWSTGTAYNSPLHFGNGTRLTVT.

This chain connects TRBV7-2 to TRBJ2-7; possible D gene TRBD2, 5 bases. The CDR3 runs to 13 residues. CDR1 is SGHTA and CDR2 is FQGNSA in the germline V gene. The ends were cut back, 3 bases at V and 3 bases at J, with 9 bases in the middle. CDR3 in amino acids: CASSFGDLYEQYF. CDR3 nucleotide sequence: TGTGCCAGCAGCTTCGGGGATCTCTACGAGCAGTACTTC.

J is TRBJ1-4 and V is TRBV18; 7 bases are shared with TRBD1. Germline-derived CDR1 and CDR2 are KGHSH and LQKENI. Losses at the gene ends were 3 bases for V and 3 bases for J; bases not matched to a gene: 7. CDR3 size: 16 residues. Written as DNA, the CDR3 is TGTGCCAGCTCACCGTCTACAGGGGAAGCTAATGAAAAACTGTTTTTT. It translates to CASSPSTGEANEKLFF.

The CDR3 here is CASSSMVRETQYF. CDR3 coding DNA: TGTGCCAGCAGTTCTATGGTCCGGGAGACCCAGTACTTC. This sequence joins TRBV6-5 and TRBJ2-5; D unclear. The V end was cut by 4 bases, the J end by 5 bases, with 11 bases between. Germline assignment: CDR1 MNHEY and CDR2 SVGAGI. There are 13 residues in the CDR3.

The chain combines TRBV9 with TRBJ1-1; D is unclear. V was pared by 4 bases and J by 2 bases, with 15 bases between. Germline assignment: CDR1 SGDLS and CDR2 YYNGEE. The CDR3 runs 15 residues. CDR3 nucleotide sequence: TGTGCCAGCAGCCCCACGGTAACCCCAAACACTGAAGCTTTCTTT. Its translation: CASSPTVTPNTEAFF.

This clone has just one count. This sequence joins TRBV30 and TRBJ2-3; TRBD2 matches at 8 bases. The CDR3 spans 13 residues. V was clipped by 4 bases and J by 0 bases; unmatched bases: 0. Germline CDR1 reads GTSNPN; CDR2 reads SVGIG (reference sequence). The DNA of the CDR3 is TGTGCCTGGACTAGCGGGAGCACAGATACGCAGTATTTT. It encodes CAWTSGSTDTQYF.

The gene calls are TRBV7-9 and TRBJ2-2; 13 positions match TRBD2. The CDR3 totals 15 residues. V dropped 5 bases and J dropped 6; count of bases not matched to a gene: 3. Germline CDR1 reads SEHNR; CDR2 reads FQNEAQ (reference sequence). The CDR3 region has the DNA TGTGCCAGCAGCGTGACTAGCGGGAGGCCCGGGGAGCTGTTTTTT. It is translated as CASSVTSGRPGELFF.